This T cell receptor (beta chain) was recovered during a study of CD8 T cells in ankylosing spondylitis. Each CDR3 protein gets one entry after TCRdb re-called the 5' RACE reads with MiXCR. The sample shows hundreds of thousands of distinct CDR3 sequences, 12% of them seen only once. Study outcomes and limitations: Typical of ankylosing spondylitis blood, it appeared, was a TCR beta motif of under 10 highly homologous variants.

Germline values: CDR1 MNHNS, CDR2 SASEGT. The CDR3 is 16 amino acids. V lost 6 bases, J lost 2 bases, and 10 bases stayed unmatched. This clonotype occurred a few times. Its antigen is still unknown. The chain combines TRBV6-1 with TRBJ2-1; TRBD1 aligns across 7 bases. This clonotype was sampled from a male donor with ankylosing spondylitis. The sequenced sample consisted of blood, either unsorted or a sorted T cell fraction (not recorded which). CDR3 DNA sequence: TGTGCCAGCAGACTAGGGGCCGGGACAGCCTACAATGAGCAGTTCTTC. Translation: CASRLGAGTAYNEQFF.